These 3 T cell receptor beta chains share one sample of origin, sequenced in a study of T cell changes during pregnancy in multiple sclerosis (dated by TCRdb to 2018 to 2020). To prepare the library, the immunoSEQ multiplex PCR assay was applied. Imported from immuneACCESS, the table was reduced by TCRdb to in-frame sequences with V and J called. These copies leave out some clones; in studies compared against another copy, an unresolved V gene accounts for under half, and the cause of the remainder is not known. The sample data list tens of thousands of clones, and 90% to 95% of these were observed just once. The ten largest account for roughly 5.4% of the sample. Sample: CD8+ T cells from peripheral blood mononuclear cells, taken before pregnancy. The receptors here all came from a female donor with multiple sclerosis, enrolled in a pregnancy study.

This chain uses TRBV27 with TRBJ1-3; D may be TRBD1 (5 bases). The CDR3 runs to 14 residues. Trimming shortened V by 5 bases and J by 0 bases, and 8 bases separated the two germline ends. Germline V CDR1 and CDR2: MNHEY, SMNVEV (reference sequence). CDR3 in amino acids: CASSTRGSGNTIYF. CDR3 in DNA: TGTGCCAGCAGTACAAGGGGCTCTGGAAACACCATATATTTT.

The rearrangement joins TRBV11-3 to TRBJ1-1; D ambiguous. The CDR3 is 14 residues long. V lost 3 bases, J lost 4 bases, and 12 bases lay in between. CDR1 and CDR2 from the germline V gene are SGHNT and YENEEA. DNA of the CDR3: TGTGCCAGCAGCTTCAGCGGGCACGGCACTGAAGCTTTCTTT. Residues: CASSFSGHGTEAFF.

V is TRBV11-2 and J is TRBJ2-7; the D is unclear. The CDR3 is made up of 12 amino acids. The V and J ends lost 2 bases and 3 bases respectively, with 5 bases between them. Germline CDR1 SGHAT, CDR2 FQNNGV. The CDR3 here is CASSLQNYEQYF. CDR3 nucleotide sequence: TGTGCCAGCAGCTTACAGAACTACGAGCAGTACTTC.